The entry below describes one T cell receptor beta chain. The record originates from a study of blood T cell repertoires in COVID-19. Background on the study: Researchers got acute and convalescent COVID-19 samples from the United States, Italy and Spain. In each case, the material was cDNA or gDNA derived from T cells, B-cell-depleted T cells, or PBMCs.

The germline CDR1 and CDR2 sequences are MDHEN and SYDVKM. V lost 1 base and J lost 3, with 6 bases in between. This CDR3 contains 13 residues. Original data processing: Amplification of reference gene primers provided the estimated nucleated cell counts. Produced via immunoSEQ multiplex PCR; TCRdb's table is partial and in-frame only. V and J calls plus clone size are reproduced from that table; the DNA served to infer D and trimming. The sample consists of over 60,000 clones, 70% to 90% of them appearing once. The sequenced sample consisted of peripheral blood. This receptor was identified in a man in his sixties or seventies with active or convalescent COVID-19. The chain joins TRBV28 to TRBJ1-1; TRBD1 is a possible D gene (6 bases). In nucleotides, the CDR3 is TGTGCCAGCAGTTTATCAGGGGACACTGAAGCTTTCTTT. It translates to CASSLSGDTEAFF.